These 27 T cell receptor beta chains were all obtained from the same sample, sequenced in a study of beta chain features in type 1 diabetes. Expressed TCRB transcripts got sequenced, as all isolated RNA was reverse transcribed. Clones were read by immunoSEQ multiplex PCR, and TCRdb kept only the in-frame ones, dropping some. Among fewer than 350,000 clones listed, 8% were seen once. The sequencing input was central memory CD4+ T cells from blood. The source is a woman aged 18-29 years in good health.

CDR3 sequence: CASSWTTSPDTQYF. CDR3 coding DNA: TGTGCCAGCAGCTGGACTACGTCGCCAGATACGCAGTATTTT. The V call is TRBV7-2, the J call TRBJ2-3, with a tentative D call TRBD2 (6 bases). From germline, CDR1 is SGHTA and CDR2 FQGNSA. Trimming pared 4 bases from V and 4 bases from J, leaving 12 bases between. There are 14 residues in the CDR3.

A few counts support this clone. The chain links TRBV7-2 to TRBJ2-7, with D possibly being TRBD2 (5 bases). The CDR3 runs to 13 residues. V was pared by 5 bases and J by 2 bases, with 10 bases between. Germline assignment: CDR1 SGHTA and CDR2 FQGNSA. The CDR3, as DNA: TGTGCCAGCAGCCCGTTCGGGGCCTACGAGCAGTACTTC. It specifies CASSPFGAYEQYF. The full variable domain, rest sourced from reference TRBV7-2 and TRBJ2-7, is GAGVSQSPSNKVTEKGKDVELRCDPISGHTALYWYRQSLGQGLEFLIYFQGNSAPDKSGLPSDRFSAERTGGSVSTLTIQRTQQEDSAVYLCASSPFGAYEQYFGPGTRLTVT.

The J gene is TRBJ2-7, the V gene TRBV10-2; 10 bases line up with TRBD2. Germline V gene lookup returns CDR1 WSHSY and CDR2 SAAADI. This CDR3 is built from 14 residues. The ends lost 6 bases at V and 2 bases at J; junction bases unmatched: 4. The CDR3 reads CASRASGGAYEQYF. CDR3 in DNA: TGCGCCAGCAGGGCTAGCGGGGGAGCCTACGAGCAGTACTTC.

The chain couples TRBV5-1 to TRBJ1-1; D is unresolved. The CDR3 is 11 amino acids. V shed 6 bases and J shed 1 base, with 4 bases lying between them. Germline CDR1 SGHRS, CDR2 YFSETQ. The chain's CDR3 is CASTTNTEAFF. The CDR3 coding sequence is TGCGCCAGCACGACGAACACTGAAGCTTTCTTT. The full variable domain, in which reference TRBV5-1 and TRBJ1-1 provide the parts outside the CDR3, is KAGVTQTPRYLIKTRGQQVTLSCSPISGHRSVSWYQQTPGQGLQFLFEYFSETQRNKGNFPGRFSGRQFSNSRSEMNVSTLELGDSALYLCASTTNTEAFFGQGTRLTVV.

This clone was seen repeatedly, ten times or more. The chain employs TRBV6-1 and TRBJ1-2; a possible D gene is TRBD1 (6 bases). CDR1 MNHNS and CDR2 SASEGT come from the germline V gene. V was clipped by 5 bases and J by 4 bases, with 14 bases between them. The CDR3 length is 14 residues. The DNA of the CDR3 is TGTGCCAGCAGTACACAGGGCGCATCCTATGGCTACACCTTC. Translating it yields CASSTQGASYGYTF.

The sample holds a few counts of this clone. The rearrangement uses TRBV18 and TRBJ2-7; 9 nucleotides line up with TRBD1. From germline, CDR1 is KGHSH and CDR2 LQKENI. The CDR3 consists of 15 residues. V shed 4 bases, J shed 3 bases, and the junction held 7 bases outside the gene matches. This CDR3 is CASSLRTGEDYEQYF. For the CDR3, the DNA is TGTGCCAGCTCACTACGGACAGGGGAGGACTACGAGCAGTACTTC.

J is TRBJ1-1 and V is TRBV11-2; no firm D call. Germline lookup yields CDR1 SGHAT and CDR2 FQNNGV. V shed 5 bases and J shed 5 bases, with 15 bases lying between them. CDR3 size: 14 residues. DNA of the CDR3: TGTGCCAGCAGCCTCAGGATGCCATGGACTGAAGCTTTCTTT. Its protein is CASSLRMPWTEAFF.

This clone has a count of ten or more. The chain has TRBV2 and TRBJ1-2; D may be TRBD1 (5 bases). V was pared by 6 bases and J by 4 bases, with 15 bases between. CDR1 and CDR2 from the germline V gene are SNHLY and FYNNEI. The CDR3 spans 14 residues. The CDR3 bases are TGTGCCAGCAGCCCTAGACAGATTCTCTATGGCTACACCTTC. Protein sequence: CASSPRQILYGYTF.

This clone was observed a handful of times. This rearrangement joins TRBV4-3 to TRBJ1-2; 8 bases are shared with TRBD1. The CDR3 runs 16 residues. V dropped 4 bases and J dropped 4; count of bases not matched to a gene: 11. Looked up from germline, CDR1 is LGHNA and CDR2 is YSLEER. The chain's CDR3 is CASSPRGTGGVYGYTF. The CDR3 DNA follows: TGCGCCAGCAGCCCCCGAGGTACAGGGGGGGTCTATGGCTACACCTTC.

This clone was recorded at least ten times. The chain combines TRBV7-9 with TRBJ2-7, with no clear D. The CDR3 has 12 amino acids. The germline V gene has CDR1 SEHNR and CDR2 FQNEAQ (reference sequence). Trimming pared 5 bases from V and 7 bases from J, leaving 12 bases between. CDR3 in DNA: TGTGCCAGCAGCCGAATGGAGACGGAGCAGTACTTC. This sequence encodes CASSRMETEQYF.

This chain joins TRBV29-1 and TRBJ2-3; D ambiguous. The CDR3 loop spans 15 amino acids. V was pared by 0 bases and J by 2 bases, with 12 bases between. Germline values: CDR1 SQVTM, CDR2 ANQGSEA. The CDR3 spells CSVEDVTLVTDTQYF. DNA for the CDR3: TGCAGCGTTGAAGACGTAACACTGGTCACAGATACGCAGTATTTT.

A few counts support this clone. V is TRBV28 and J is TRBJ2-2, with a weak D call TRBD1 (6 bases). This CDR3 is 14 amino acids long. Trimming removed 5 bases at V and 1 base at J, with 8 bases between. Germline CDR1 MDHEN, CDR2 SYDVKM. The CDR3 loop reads CASSVTGNTGELFF. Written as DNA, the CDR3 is TGTGCCAGCAGTGTGACAGGGAACACCGGGGAGCTGTTTTTT.

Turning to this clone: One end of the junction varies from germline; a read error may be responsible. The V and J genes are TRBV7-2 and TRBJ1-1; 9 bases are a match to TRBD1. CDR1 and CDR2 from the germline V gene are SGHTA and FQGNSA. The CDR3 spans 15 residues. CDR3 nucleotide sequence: TGTGCCAGCAGCTTAGCGCTGGGGGGACAGGGCGCCCGGGGCTTT. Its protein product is CASSLALGGQGARGF. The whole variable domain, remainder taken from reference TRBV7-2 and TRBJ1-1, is GAGVSQSPSNKVTEKGKDVELRCDPISGHTALYWYRQSLGQGLEFLIYFQGNSAPDKSGLPSDRFSAERTGGSVSTLTIQRTQQEDSAVYLCASSLALGGQGARGFGQGTRLTVV.

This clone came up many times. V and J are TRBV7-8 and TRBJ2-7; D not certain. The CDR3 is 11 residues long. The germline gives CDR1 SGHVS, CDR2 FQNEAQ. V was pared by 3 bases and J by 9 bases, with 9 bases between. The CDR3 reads CASSLEFVQYF. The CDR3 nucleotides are TGTGCCAGCAGCTTGGAGTTTGTGCAGTACTTC.

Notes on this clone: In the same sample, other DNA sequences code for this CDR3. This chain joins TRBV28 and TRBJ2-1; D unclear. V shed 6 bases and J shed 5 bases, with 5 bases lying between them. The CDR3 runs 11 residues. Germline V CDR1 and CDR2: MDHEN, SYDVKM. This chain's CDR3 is CASSLNNEQFF. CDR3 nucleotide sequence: TGTGCCAGCAGCCTAAACAATGAGCAGTTCTTC.

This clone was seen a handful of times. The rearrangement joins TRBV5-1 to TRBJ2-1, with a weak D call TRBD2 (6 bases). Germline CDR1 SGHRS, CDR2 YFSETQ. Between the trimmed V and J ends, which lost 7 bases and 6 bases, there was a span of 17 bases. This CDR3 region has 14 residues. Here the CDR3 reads CASGEALASNEQFF. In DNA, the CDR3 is TGCGCCAGCGGGGAGGCGCTAGCGTCCAATGAGCAGTTCTTC.

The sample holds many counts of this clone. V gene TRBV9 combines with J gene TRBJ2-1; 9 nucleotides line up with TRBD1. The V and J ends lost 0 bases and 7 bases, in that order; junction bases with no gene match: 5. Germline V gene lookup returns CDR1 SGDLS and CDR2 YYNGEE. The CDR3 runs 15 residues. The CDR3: CASSVEGQGLNEQFF. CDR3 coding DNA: TGTGCCAGCAGCGTAGAGGGACAGGGCTTGAATGAGCAGTTCTTC.

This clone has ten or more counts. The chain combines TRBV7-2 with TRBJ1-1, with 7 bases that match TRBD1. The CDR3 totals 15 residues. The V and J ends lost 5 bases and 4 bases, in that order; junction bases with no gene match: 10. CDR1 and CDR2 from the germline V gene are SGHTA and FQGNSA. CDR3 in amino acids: CASSLGGGSGTEAFF. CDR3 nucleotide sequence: TGTGCCAGCAGCCTTGGAGGGGGCTCAGGCACTGAAGCTTTCTTT.

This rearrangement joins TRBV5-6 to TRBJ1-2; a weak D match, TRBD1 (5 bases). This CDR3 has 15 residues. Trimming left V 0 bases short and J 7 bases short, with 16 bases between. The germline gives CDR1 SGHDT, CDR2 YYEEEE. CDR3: CASSLVSGRARGYTF. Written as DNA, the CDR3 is TGTGCCAGCAGCTTGGTTTCGGGCAGGGCCCGTGGCTACACCTTC. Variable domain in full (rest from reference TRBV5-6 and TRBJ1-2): DAGVTQSPTHLIKTRGQQVTLRCSPKSGHDTVSWYQQALGQGPQFIFQYYEEEERQRGNFPDRFSGHQFPNYSSELNVNALLLGDSALYLCASSLVSGRARGYTFGSGTRLTVV.

The chain's CDR3 is CASSLGGQSEAFF. The CDR3 DNA is TGCGCCAGCAGCTTGGGGGGACAGAGTGAAGCTTTCTTT. This chain connects TRBV5-1 to TRBJ1-1, with 7 bases aligning to TRBD1. The germline V gene encodes CDR1 SGHRS and CDR2 YFSETQ. The V segment lost 0 bases and the J segment 7 bases; nucleotides outside the gene matches: 3. This CDR3 has 13 residues. The whole variable domain, filled in from reference TRBV5-1 and TRBJ1-1, reads KAGVTQTPRYLIKTRGQQVTLSCSPISGHRSVSWYQQTPGQGLQFLFEYFSETQRNKGNFPGRFSGRQFSNSRSEMNVSTLELGDSALYLCASSLGGQSEAFFGQGTRLTVV.

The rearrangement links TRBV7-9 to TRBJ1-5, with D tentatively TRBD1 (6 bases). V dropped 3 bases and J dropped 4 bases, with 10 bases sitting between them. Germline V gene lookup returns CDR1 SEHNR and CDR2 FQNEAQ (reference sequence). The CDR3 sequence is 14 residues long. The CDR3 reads CASSFRGLNQPQHF. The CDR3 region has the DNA TGTGCCAGCAGCTTCAGGGGATTAAATCAGCCCCAGCATTTT.

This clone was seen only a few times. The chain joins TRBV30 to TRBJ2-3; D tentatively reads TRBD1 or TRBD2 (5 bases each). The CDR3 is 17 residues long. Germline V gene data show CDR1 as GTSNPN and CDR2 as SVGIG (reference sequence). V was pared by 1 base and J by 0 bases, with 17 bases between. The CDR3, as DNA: TGTGCCTGGAGTGGGGCAATATGGGGCGGGAGCACAGATACGCAGTATTTT. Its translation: CAWSGAIWGGSTDTQYF.

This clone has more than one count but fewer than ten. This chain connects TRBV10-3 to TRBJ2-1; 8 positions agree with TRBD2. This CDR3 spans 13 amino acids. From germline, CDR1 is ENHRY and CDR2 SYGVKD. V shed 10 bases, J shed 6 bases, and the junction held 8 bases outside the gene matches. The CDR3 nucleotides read TGTGCCACCCGAGGGACTAGTGGCAATGAGCAGTTCTTC. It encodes CATRGTSGNEQFF.

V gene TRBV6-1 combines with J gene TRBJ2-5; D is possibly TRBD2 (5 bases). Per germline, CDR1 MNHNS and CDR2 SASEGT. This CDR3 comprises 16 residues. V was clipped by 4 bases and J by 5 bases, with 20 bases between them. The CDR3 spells CASSARSGEGGETQYF. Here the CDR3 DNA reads TGTGCCAGCAGTGCGAGGAGCGGAGAGGGTGGCGAGACCCAGTACTTC.

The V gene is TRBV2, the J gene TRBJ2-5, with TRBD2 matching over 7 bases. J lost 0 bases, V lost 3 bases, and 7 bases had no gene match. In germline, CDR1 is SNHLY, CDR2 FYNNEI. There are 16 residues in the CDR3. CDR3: CASSETSGVYQETQYF. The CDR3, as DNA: TGTGCCAGCAGTGAGACCAGCGGGGTTTACCAAGAGACCCAGTACTTC.

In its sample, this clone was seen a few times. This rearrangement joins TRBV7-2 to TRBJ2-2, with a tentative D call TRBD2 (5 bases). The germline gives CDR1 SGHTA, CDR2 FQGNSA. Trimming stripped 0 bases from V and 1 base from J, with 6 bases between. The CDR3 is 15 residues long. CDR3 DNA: TGTGCCAGCAGCTTAGCTCGGGGGAACACCGGGGAGCTGTTTTTT. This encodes CASSLARGNTGELFF.

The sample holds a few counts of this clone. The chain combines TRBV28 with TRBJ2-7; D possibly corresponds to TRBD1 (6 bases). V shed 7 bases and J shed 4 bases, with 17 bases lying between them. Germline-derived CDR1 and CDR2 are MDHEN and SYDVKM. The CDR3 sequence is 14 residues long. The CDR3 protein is CASTSNQGKYEQYV. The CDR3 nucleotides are TGTGCCAGCACTTCAAATCAGGGGAAGTACGAGCAGTACGTC.